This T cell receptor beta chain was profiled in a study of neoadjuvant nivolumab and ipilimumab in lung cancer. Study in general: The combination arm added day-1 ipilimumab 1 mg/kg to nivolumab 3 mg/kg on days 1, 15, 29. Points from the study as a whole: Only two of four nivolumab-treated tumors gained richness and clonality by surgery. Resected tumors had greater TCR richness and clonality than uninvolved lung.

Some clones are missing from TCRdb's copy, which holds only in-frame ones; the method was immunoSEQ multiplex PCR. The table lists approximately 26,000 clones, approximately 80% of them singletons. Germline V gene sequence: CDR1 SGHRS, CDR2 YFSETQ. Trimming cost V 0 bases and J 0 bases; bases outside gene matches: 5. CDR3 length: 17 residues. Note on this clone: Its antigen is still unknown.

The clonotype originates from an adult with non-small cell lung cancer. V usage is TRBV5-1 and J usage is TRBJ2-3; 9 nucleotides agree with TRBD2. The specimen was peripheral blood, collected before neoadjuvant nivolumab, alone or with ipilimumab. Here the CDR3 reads CASSLVFSGGSTDTQYF. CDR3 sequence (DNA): TGCGCCAGCAGCTTGGTCTTTAGCGGGGGCAGCACAGATACGCAGTATTTT.